The 16 T cell receptor beta chains reported below all come from one sample, sequenced in a study of human T cells and chemical hapten exposure. Stated time point: pre-sensitization, week 0. Treatment defined: therapeutic diphenylcyclopropenone sensitization with weekly scalp DPC. Unfractionated whole blood was the source of the extracted total RNA. TCRdb redid the calling of the RACE reads with MiXCR, one entry per CDR3 protein. The table lists tens of thousands of distinct CDR3 sequences, 10% of them singletons. This material consisted of whole blood, taken in connection with sensitization to the hapten diphenylcyclopropenone (DPC). All receptors come from a middle-aged man with alopecia areata. Some clones in this sample may be carry-over from other donors' samples.

The sample holds many counts of this clonotype. The V gene is TRBV24-1, the J gene TRBJ2-1, with D perhaps matching TRBD2 (5 bases). V was trimmed by 5 bases and J by 9 bases, leaving 7 bases between them. This CDR3 comprises 11 residues. Germline loops: CDR1 KGHDR, CDR2 SFDVKD. The CDR3 protein is CATSVGSEQFF. CDR3 DNA: TGTGCCACCAGTGTGGGGAGTGAGCAGTTCTTC.

This clonotype was seen repeatedly, ten times or more. This sequence joins TRBV5-4 and TRBJ2-2, with no clear D. CDR1 and CDR2 from the germline V gene are SGHNT and YYREEE (reference sequence). The CDR3 spans 15 residues. V was pared by 2 bases and J by 0 bases, with 8 bases between. The CDR3, as DNA: TGTGCCAGCAGCTTAAACATCGCGAACACCGGGGAGCTGTTTTTT. Amino acid sequence: CASSLNIANTGELFF.

Ten or more counts support this clonotype. The gene calls are TRBV29-1 and TRBJ1-5; no clear D gene. Germline assignment: CDR1 SQVTM and CDR2 ANQGSEA. The V end lost 4 bases, the J end lost 5 bases, and 3 bases lay between the germline ends. CDR3 size: 10 residues. In DNA form, the CDR3 reads TGCAGCGTTGGCGATCAGCCCCAGCATTTT. It specifies CSVGDQPQHF.

This clonotype was counted at least ten times. The V and J genes are TRBV7-2 and TRBJ1-1; 9 positions agree with TRBD1. The CDR3 spans 13 residues. CDR1 is SGHTA and CDR2 is FQGNSA in the germline V gene. J lost 12 bases, V lost 1 base, and 6 bases had no gene match. CDR3 sequence: CASSLERDRETFF. The DNA for the CDR3 is TGTGCCAGCAGCTTAGAGAGGGACAGGGAGACTTTCTTT.

This clonotype was seen repeatedly, ten times or more. The CDR3 DNA follows: TGTGCCAGCACCGCTTGGGGGGCGAATCAGCCCCAGCATTTT. Translating gives CASTAWGANQPQHF. The V call is TRBV28, the J call TRBJ1-5; TRBD1 is a possible D gene (6 bases). V shed 7 bases and J shed 4 bases, with 14 bases lying between them. The V gene's germline CDR1 is MDHEN and CDR2 SYDVKM. The CDR3 runs to 14 residues.

The chain carries TRBV7-2 and TRBJ2-2; no clear D gene. CDR3 length equals 14 residues. Trimming pared 1 base from V and 4 bases from J, leaving 7 bases between. Germline CDR1 is SGHTA and CDR2 is FQGNSA. The CDR3 protein is CASSLVGFTGELFF. CDR3 coding DNA: TGTGCCAGCAGCTTAGTAGGGTTCACCGGGGAGCTGTTTTTT.

This clonotype was found a few times. The chain's CDR3 is CASSPVQGSGTQYF. The DNA for the CDR3 is TGTGCCAGCAGCCCCGTACAGGGATCGGGGACCCAGTACTTC. The rearrangement joins TRBV11-1 to TRBJ2-5, with D tentatively TRBD1 (6 bases). The CDR3 totals 14 residues. Germline loops: CDR1 SGHAT, CDR2 FQDESV (reference sequence). The V and J ends lost 5 bases and 7 bases respectively, with 17 bases between them.

The J gene is TRBJ1-3, the V gene TRBV10-3; TRBD1 might be the D (5 bases). Per the germline V gene, CDR1 is ENHRY and CDR2 is SYGVKD. V was shortened by 2 bases and J by 4 bases, with 15 bases between the two germline ends. The CDR3 loop spans 16 amino acids. The CDR3 loop reads CAISEAGKISGNTIYF. CDR3 nucleotide sequence: TGTGCCATCAGTGAGGCAGGGAAAATTTCGGGAAACACCATATATTTT.

This clonotype has a count of ten or more. The chain combines TRBV6-1 with TRBJ2-7; D remains ambiguous. Per the germline V gene, CDR1 is MNHNS and CDR2 is SASEGT. Trimming pared 3 bases from V and 7 bases from J, leaving 7 bases between. There are 11 residues in the CDR3. The CDR3 protein is CASSEGWEQYF. The DNA of the CDR3 is TGTGCCAGCAGTGAGGGTTGGGAGCAGTACTTC.

The genes are TRBV18 and TRBJ2-2, with a weak D call TRBD1 (6 bases). This CDR3 has 14 amino acids. With 4 bases removed from V and 6 bases from J, the gap between germline ends came to 12 bases. Germline CDR1 is KGHSH and CDR2 is LQKENI. In nucleotides, the CDR3 is TGTGCCAGCTCACAACAGGGAAATGCCGGGGAGCTGTTTTTT. Amino acid sequence: CASSQQGNAGELFF. Combining the CDR3 with reference TRBV18 and TRBJ2-2 gives the whole variable domain NAGVMQNPRHLVRRRGQEARLRCSPMKGHSHVYWYRQLPEEGLKFMVYLQKENIIDESGMPKERFSAEFPKEGPSILRIQQVVRGDSAAYFCASSQQGNAGELFFGEGSRLTVL.

This clonotype has more than one count but fewer than ten. The chain carries TRBV19 and TRBJ1-4; D is ambiguous. Trimming cost V 10 bases and J 7 bases, with 16 bases left between them. Germline loops: CDR1 LNHDA, CDR2 SQIVND (reference sequence). The CDR3 runs to 13 residues. CDR3 region: CATREEVVEKLFF. In DNA form, the CDR3 reads TGTGCCACCCGGGAGGAAGTGGTTGAAAAACTGTTTTTT.

This clonotype was seen only a few times. A read error may produce the germline difference seen at one junction end. This sequence joins TRBV7-2 and TRBJ2-2; TRBD2 agrees at 8 bases. The germline CDR1 and CDR2 sequences are SGHTA and FQGNSA. This CDR3 is 15 amino acids long. Here the CDR3 reads CASSVAGIETGELFF. The CDR3 DNA sequence: TGTGCCAGCAGCGTAGCGGGAATTGAAACCGGGGAGCTGTTTTTT. Full variable domain (missing parts from reference TRBV7-2 and TRBJ2-2): GAGVSQSPSNKVTEKGKDVELRCDPISGHTALYWYRQSLGQGLEFLIYFQGNSAPDKSGLPSDRFSAERTGGSVSTLTIQRTQQEDSAVYLCASSVAGIETGELFFGEGSRLTVL.

This clonotype has just a few counts. This rearrangement joins TRBV24-1 to TRBJ1-1; D not resolved. This CDR3 comprises 14 residues. With 2 bases removed from V and 5 bases from J, the gap between germline ends came to 11 bases. CDR1 and CDR2 from the germline V gene are KGHDR and SFDVKD. CDR3 region: CATSDSGKWTEAFF. The CDR3 coding sequence is TGTGCCACCAGTGATTCCGGGAAGTGGACTGAAGCTTTCTTT.

This chain joins TRBV19 and TRBJ2-5, with a possible D match to TRBD2 (6 bases). This CDR3 is 13 amino acids long. Per germline, CDR1 LNHDA and CDR2 SQIVND (reference sequence). The V and J ends lost 3 bases and 4 bases respectively, with 9 bases between them. CDR3 protein: CASSIREPETQYF. CDR3 nucleotide sequence: TGTGCCAGTAGTATCCGGGAGCCAGAGACCCAGTACTTC.

The chain links TRBV6-5 to TRBJ2-7; TRBD2 matches 7 bases. Looked up from germline, CDR1 is MNHEY and CDR2 is SVGAGI. The CDR3 consists of 15 residues. V trimming: 0 bases; J trimming: 3 bases; junction bases outside the gene matches: 5. CDR3 protein: CASSYSEGGVYEQYF. CDR3 DNA sequence: TGTGCCAGCAGTTACTCGGAGGGAGGGGTCTACGAGCAGTACTTC.

This clonotype was recorded many times. The chain carries TRBV29-1 and TRBJ2-1; D may be TRBD2 (6 bases). The CDR3 is 12 residues long. Per the germline V gene, CDR1 is SQVTM and CDR2 is ANQGSEA. Between the trimmed V and J ends, which lost 7 bases and 6 bases, there was a span of 13 bases. CDR3 DNA sequence: TGCAGCGCAAACCGGGAGCTCAATGAGCAGTTCTTC. This translates into CSANRELNEQFF.